This TCR beta chain was identified during a study of tumor T cells in aggressive B-cell lymphoma. CDR3 length: 11 amino acids. Germline CDR1 and CDR2: SGHTA and FQGNSA. Assay used: immunoSEQ multiplex PCR; TCRdb lists only in-frame clones, some missing. The data show some 2,000 clones, roughly 79% seen once. Source material: tumor tissue. The sequence came from an adult with diffuse large B cell lymphoma. This chain connects TRBV7-2 to TRBJ2-1, with D unresolved. The CDR3 DNA sequence: TGTGCGAGTGCGGACTACAATGAGCAGTTCTTC. Protein sequence: CASADYNEQFF.